The 22 T cell receptor beta chains in this list originate from one sample, sequenced in a study of vaccination and CD4 T cells after COVID-19 (dated by TCRdb to between 2022 and 2023). In light of the paper, this sample's treatment or condition label describes: roughly 11-day PBMC culture with coronavirus spike peptide pools or control peptides (ViraFEST assay). The library was produced with PCR. Sequencing was carried out with an Illumina iSeq 100. At the Johns Hopkins FTIC core, DNA from the cultured CD4+ T cells underwent TCR sequencing with the Oncomine TCR Beta short-read assay. Through fastp at Q25 and MiXCR, TCRdb rebuilt clones from the public reads, retaining in-frame beta chains. Rows are combined by CDR3 protein, so each entry shows the most common genes and DNA. In this sample the table shows 8,500 to 10,000 distinct CDR3 sequences, around 57% of which occur a single time. The leading ten clones occupy 7.6% of the sample.

The antigens of these receptors remain unknown. Sequencing was done on a sample of CD4+ T cells from blood, cultured in vitro. All receptors derive from a human donor who had recovered from COVID-19.

This clonotype was counted a few times. J is TRBJ2-5 and V is TRBV5-4, with TRBD2 as a possible D gene (5 bases). This CDR3 has 14 amino acids. Trimming pared 0 bases from V and 2 bases from J, leaving 8 bases between. The germline V gene encodes CDR1 SGHNT and CDR2 YYREEE (reference sequence). The CDR3 loop reads CASSLGGRQETQYF. The CDR3 region has the DNA TGTGCCAGCAGCTTGGGAGGGCGGCAAGAGACCCAGTACTTC. The variable domain in full, completed from reference TRBV5-4 and TRBJ2-5, reads ETGVTQSPTHLIKTRGQQVTLRCSSQSGHNTVSWYQQALGQGPQFIFQYYREEENGRGNFPPRFSGLQFPNYSSELNVNALELDDSALYLCASSLGGRQETQYFGPGTRLLVL.

The V gene is TRBV20-1, the J gene TRBJ1-5; D unresolved. CDR3 length: 12 residues. Germline lookup yields CDR1 DFQATT and CDR2 SNEGSKA (reference sequence). The V end was cut by 1 base, the J end by 0 bases, with 1 base between. The CDR3 nucleotides read TGCAGTGCTAGAGCTAGCAATCAGCCCCAGCATTTT. This encodes CSARASNQPQHF.

Only a few counts were recorded for this clonotype. The V and J genes are TRBV6-1 and TRBJ1-3; weak D call: TRBD1 (5 bases). V lost 7 bases, J lost 1 base, and 14 bases lay in between. The germline V gene has CDR1 MNHNS and CDR2 SASEGT. The CDR3 sequence is 15 residues long. The DNA for the CDR3 is TGTGCCAGCAAGAATGTTGAGGGGTCTGGAAACACCATATATTTT. Amino acid sequence: CASKNVEGSGNTIYF.

V gene TRBV5-4 combines with J gene TRBJ1-6, with 10 bases lining up with TRBD1. There are 16 residues in the CDR3. V dropped 3 bases and J dropped 10; count of bases not matched to a gene: 10. Germline V gene lookup returns CDR1 SGHNT and CDR2 YYREEE (reference sequence). The DNA for the CDR3 is TGTGCCAGCAGCTCGAAGACAGGGGGCGCAAAATCACCCCTCCACTTT. It is translated as CASSSKTGGAKSPLHF.

This clonotype was seen a few times. The chain is built from TRBV2 and TRBJ1-5; possibly TRBD1 for D (5 bases). V lost 6 bases, J lost 8 bases, and 8 bases lay in between. This CDR3 contains 11 residues. The germline V gene has CDR1 SNHLY and CDR2 FYNNEI. Written as DNA, the CDR3 is TGTGCCAGCAGACAAGGGGAGCCCCAGCATTTT. It encodes CASRQGEPQHF.

The chain recombines TRBV18 with TRBJ1-1; the D gene is possibly TRBD1 (5 bases). V was shortened by 7 bases and J by 8 bases, with 23 bases between the two germline ends. CDR3 length: 15 amino acids. Germline CDR1 reads KGHSH; CDR2 reads LQKENI. The CDR3, as DNA: TGTGCCAGCTTCGGGGCCTGGGGAGAAACAATGGAAGCTTTCTTT. This translates into CASFGAWGETMEAFF.

As to this clonotype: A read error may account for a junction end that differs from germline. The V and J genes are TRBV5-5 and TRBJ2-7; 8 bases line up with TRBD2. The CDR3 length is 14 residues. Germline assignment: CDR1 SGHKS and CDR2 YYEKEE (reference sequence). The CDR3 bases are TGCGCCAGCAGCCCCAAGCGGGAGATGTACGAGCAGTACTTC. This gives the protein CASSPKREMYEQYF.

This clonotype was recorded a few times. DNA of the CDR3: TGTGCCAGCACTACTTTAGGGGGTAACTCTGAAGCTTTCTTT. It encodes CASTTLGGNSEAFF. The genes are TRBV27 and TRBJ1-1; D possibly corresponds to TRBD1 (6 bases). The CDR3 loop spans 14 amino acids. Germline V gene sequence: CDR1 MNHEY, CDR2 SMNVEV (reference sequence). Trimming left V 7 bases short and J 6 bases short, with 18 bases between.

This clonotype showed up just a few times. The rearrangement links TRBV27 to TRBJ1-5, with TRBD1 as a possible D gene (5 bases). Per germline, CDR1 MNHEY and CDR2 SMNVEV (reference sequence). CDR3 length: 16 amino acids. V dropped 4 bases and J dropped 0 bases, with 13 bases sitting between them. This CDR3 is CASSSRRTPSNQPQHF. Written as DNA, the CDR3 is TGTGCCAGCAGTTCCCGCCGGACACCTAGCAATCAGCCCCAGCATTTT.

This clonotype has only a few counts. The chain recombines TRBV2 with TRBJ2-6; 8 nucleotides agree with TRBD1. From germline, CDR1 is SNHLY and CDR2 FYNNEI. The CDR3 runs to 15 residues. J gave up 3 bases and V 6 bases, and 4 bases lay outside the gene matches. Written as DNA, the CDR3 is TGTGCCAGCAGGCAGGGGGCTGGTGGGGCCAACGTCCTGACTTTC. It is translated as CASRQGAGGANVLTF.

J is TRBJ2-3 and V is TRBV24-1, with D possibly matching TRBD2 (6 bases). Germline V gene sequence: CDR1 KGHDR, CDR2 SFDVKD. The CDR3 is made up of 16 amino acids. The germline V and J ends were trimmed by 10 bases and 2 bases, with 21 bases remaining between them. In nucleotides, the CDR3 is TGTGCCACGGCCGAACTCGGGGCGGGGTTCACAGATACGCAGTATTTT. Translating it yields CATAELGAGFTDTQYF.

V usage is TRBV20-1 and J usage is TRBJ1-3; D is undetermined. The V gene's germline CDR1 is DFQATT and CDR2 SNEGSKA (reference sequence). V lost 3 bases and J lost 0, with 3 bases in between. This CDR3 spans 12 amino acids. The CDR3 sequence: CSASNSGNTIYF. DNA of the CDR3: TGCAGTGCTAGTAACTCTGGAAACACCATATATTTT.

The chain is built from TRBV7-2 and TRBJ1-5, with 7 bases aligning to TRBD1. This CDR3 region has 14 residues. Germline assignment: CDR1 SGHTA and CDR2 FQGNSA. V lost 5 bases to trimming and J lost 4 bases; unmatched junction nucleotides: 5. CDR3 in amino acids: CASSRDSTNQPQHF. In DNA form, the CDR3 reads TGTGCCAGCAGCAGGGACAGTACGAATCAGCCCCAGCATTTT.

The chain employs TRBV2 and TRBJ2-7; no clear D. Germline CDR1 is SNHLY and CDR2 is FYNNEI. The CDR3 is made up of 12 amino acids. V was shortened by 7 bases and J by 3 bases, with 10 bases between the two germline ends. In nucleotides, the CDR3 is TGTGCCAGCACAGGTGAAAGCTACGAGCAGTACTTC. As protein: CASTGESYEQYF.

This clonotype has only one observation. This chain connects TRBV10-3 to TRBJ1-5; D gene unclear. CDR1 is ENHRY, CDR2 SYGVKD, per germline. The V and J ends lost 0 bases and 7 bases respectively, with 7 bases between them. CDR3 length equals 13 residues. CDR3 DNA: TGTGCCATCAGTGAGTCAAGGGAACAGCCCCAGCATTTT. It translates to CAISESREQPQHF.

This chain connects TRBV6-1 to TRBJ1-1; D is perhaps TRBD1 (5 bases). Trimming shortened V by 6 bases and J by 11 bases, and 16 bases separated the two germline ends. The CDR3 is 12 amino acids. CDR1 MNHNS and CDR2 SASEGT come from the germline V gene. The CDR3 coding sequence is TGTGCCAGCAGCCGACAGAACTCTTTGGCTTTCTTT. This encodes CASSRQNSLAFF.

This clonotype was seen more than once but under ten times. This chain links TRBV20-1 with TRBJ2-2; 8 positions match TRBD1. This CDR3 has 16 residues. J gave up 5 bases and V 5 bases, and 13 bases lay outside the gene matches. Germline CDR1 and CDR2: DFQATT and SNEGSKA (reference sequence). This chain's CDR3 is CSARPTRQGLTGELFF. The CDR3 coding sequence is TGCAGTGCTCGCCCTACGAGACAGGGGTTAACCGGGGAGCTGTTTTTT.

In this sample, this clonotype turned up a few times. The chain recombines TRBV7-2 with TRBJ1-2, with D uncertain. Germline V gene sequence: CDR1 SGHTA, CDR2 FQGNSA. This CDR3 has 13 residues. The V and J ends lost 5 bases and 2 bases respectively, with 9 bases between them. DNA for the CDR3: TGTGCCAGCAGCCTGACGCTAAACTATGGCTACACCTTC. The encoded protein is CASSLTLNYGYTF. The variable domain in full, with the rest retrieved from reference TRBV7-2 and TRBJ1-2, is GAGVSQSPSNKVTEKGKDVELRCDPISGHTALYWYRQSLGQGLEFLIYFQGNSAPDKSGLPSDRFSAERTGGSVSTLTIQRTQQEDSAVYLCASSLTLNYGYTFGSGTRLTVV.

This rearrangement joins TRBV6-5 to TRBJ2-1; 9 bases match TRBD1. CDR1 is MNHEY and CDR2 is SVGAGI in the germline V gene. Trimming at V came to 4 bases and at J to 5 bases, leaving 9 bases not matched to a gene. CDR3 length: 16 amino acids. CDR3 nucleotides: TGTGCCAGCAGTTCGGCGGGGACAGGGAGGGACAATGAGCAGTTCTTC. The encoded protein is CASSSAGTGRDNEQFF.

The chain is built from TRBV20-1 and TRBJ2-7, with 9 positions matching TRBD1. Losses at the gene ends were 0 bases for V and 2 bases for J; bases not matched to a gene: 5. CDR3 length equals 15 residues. Germline lookup yields CDR1 DFQATT and CDR2 SNEGSKA (reference sequence). CDR3 bases: TGCAGTGCTAGAGAAACAGGGGGCCCAACCTACGAGCAGTACTTC. As protein: CSARETGGPTYEQYF.

This clonotype was observed a few times. V and J are TRBV20-1 and TRBJ2-7, with D tentatively TRBD1 or TRBD2 (7 bases each). The ends were cut back, 0 bases at V and 6 bases at J, with 15 bases in the middle. The CDR3 totals 14 residues. CDR1 is DFQATT and CDR2 is SNEGSKA in the germline V gene (reference sequence). The CDR3 region has the DNA TGCAGTGCTAGAGATCAACAGGGGAGGGGCGAGCAGTACTTC. As protein: CSARDQQGRGEQYF.

The chain has TRBV24-1 and TRBJ1-1, with 7 bases that match TRBD1. CDR1 is KGHDR and CDR2 is SFDVKD in the germline V gene. The CDR3 is made up of 13 amino acids. V was clipped by 2 bases and J by 6 bases; unmatched bases: 2. The CDR3 region is CATSDSDRPEAFF. CDR3 nucleotide sequence: TGTGCCACCAGTGATTCGGACAGGCCTGAAGCTTTCTTT.